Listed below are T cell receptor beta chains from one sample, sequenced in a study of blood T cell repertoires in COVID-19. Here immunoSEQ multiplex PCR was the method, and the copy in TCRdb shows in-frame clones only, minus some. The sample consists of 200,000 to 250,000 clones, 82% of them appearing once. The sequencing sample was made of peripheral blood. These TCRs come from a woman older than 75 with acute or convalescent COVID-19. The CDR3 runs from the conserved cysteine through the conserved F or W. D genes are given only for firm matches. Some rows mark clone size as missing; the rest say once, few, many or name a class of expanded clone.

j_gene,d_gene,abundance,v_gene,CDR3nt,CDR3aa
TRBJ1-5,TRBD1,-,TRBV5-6,TGTGCCAGCAGCTTTGGGACAGGGTATCGCAATCAGCCCCAGCATTTT,CASSFGTGYRNQPQHF
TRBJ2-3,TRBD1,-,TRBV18,TGTGCCAGCTCTCAGACAGGGGGGCGCCCCACAGATACGCAGTATTTT,CASSQTGGRPTDTQYF
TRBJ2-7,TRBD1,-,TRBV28,TGTGCCAGCAGTGACCCCCGGACAGGGAGCAACTACGAGCAGTACTTC,CASSDPRTGSNYEQYF
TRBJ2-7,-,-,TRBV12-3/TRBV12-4,TGTGCCAGCAGTTTATGGAGGGGTGGGGAGCAGTACTTC,CASSLWRGGEQYF
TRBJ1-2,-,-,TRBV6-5,TGTGCCAGCAGTTACGGAGGGGCCGGCTACACCTTC,CASSYGGAGYTF
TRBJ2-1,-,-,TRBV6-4,TGTGCCAGCAGTGACTCCCAGGTTGTGGGTGAGCAGTTCTTC,CASSDSQVVGEQFF
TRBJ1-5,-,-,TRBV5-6,TGTGCCAGCAGCTCGTTAGGGGCCGTTCAGCCCCAGCATTTT,CASSSLGAVQPQHF
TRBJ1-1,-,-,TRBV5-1,TGCGCCAGCAGCTTGACGCGGGACACTGAAGCTTTCTTT,CASSLTRDTEAFF
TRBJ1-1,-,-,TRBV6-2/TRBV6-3,TGTGCCAGCAGTTACTACAGGGACACTGAAGCTTTCTTT,CASSYYRDTEAFF
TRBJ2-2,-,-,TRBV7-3,TGTGCCAGCAGCTTATTTCGGTCGGTCACCGGGGAGCTGTTTTTT,CASSLFRSVTGELFF
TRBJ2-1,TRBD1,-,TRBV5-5,TGTGCCAGCAGTTGGGGACAGGGTTCCTACAATGAGCAGTTCTTC,CASSWGQGSYNEQFF
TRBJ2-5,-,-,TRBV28,TGTGCCAGCAGTTACAGGGGAGGAGAGACCCAGTACTTC,CASSYRGGETQYF
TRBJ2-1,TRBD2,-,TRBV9,TGTGCCAGCAGCGTAGCCGGACTAGCGGGGGACAATGAGCAGTTCTTC,CASSVAGLAGDNEQFF
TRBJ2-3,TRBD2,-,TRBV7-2,TGTGCCAGCAGCACTTACCGGGGGGGCCGGGATACGCAGTATTTT,CASSTYRGGRDTQYF
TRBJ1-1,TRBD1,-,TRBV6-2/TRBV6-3,TGTGCCAGCACCCCGGGACAGAGGAACACTGAAGCTTTCTTT,CASTPGQRNTEAFF
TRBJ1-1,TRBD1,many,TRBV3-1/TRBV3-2,TGTGCCAGCAGACAAACAGGGGCTGAAGCTTTCTTT,CASRQTGAEAFF
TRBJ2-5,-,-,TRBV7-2,TGTGCCAGCAGCTTAGTCTCCGACTCGCAAGAGACCCAGTACTTC,CASSLVSDSQETQYF
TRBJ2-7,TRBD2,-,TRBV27,TGTGCCAGCAGTTTATGGGGACTAGACGAGCAGTACTTC,CASSLWGLDEQYF
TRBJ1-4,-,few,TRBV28,TGTGCCAGCAGTATCCTTAATGAAAAACTGTTTTTT,CASSILNEKLFF
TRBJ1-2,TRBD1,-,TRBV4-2,TGTGCCAGCAGCCAAGATTCGGGACAGAGAAACTATGGCTACACCTTC,CASSQDSGQRNYGYTF
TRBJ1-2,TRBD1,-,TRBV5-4,TGTGCCAGCATGGACAGGGGGATGGCCACCTCGGGTGGCTACACCTTC,CASMDRGMATSGGYTF
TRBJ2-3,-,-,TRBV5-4,TGTGCCAGCAGCTTGGACAGTGCCACAGATACGCAGTATTTT,CASSLDSATDTQYF
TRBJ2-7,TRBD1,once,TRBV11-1,TGTGCCAGCAGCCCAACAGGGGTCGTTGGCGAGCAGTACTTC,CASSPTGVVGEQYF
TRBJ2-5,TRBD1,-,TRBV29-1,TGCAGCGTCCGACTCTCCAGGGGGCTCGTGGGCCAAGAGACCCAGTACTTC,CSVRLSRGLVGQETQYF
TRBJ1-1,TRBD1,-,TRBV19,TGTGCCAGTAGTCCCACCGGACAGGGGGGCACTGAAGCTTTCTTT,CASSPTGQGGTEAFF
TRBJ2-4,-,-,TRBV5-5,TGTGCCAGCAGCTTCCAGGGTAGAGAAGACATTCAGTACTTC,CASSFQGREDIQYF
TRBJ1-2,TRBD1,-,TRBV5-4,TGTGCCAGCAGCTTGGCCGGGACAGGGTCTAACTATGGCTACACCTTC,CASSLAGTGSNYGYTF
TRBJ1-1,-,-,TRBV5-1,TGCGCCAGCAGCCAACCGGGGCGGGGTGAAGCTTTCTTT,CASSQPGRGEAFF
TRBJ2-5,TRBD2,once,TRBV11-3,TGTGCCAGCAGCTTAGAGAGCGGGGGTGCTCAAGAGACCCAGTACTTC,CASSLESGGAQETQYF
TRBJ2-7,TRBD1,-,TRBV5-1,TGCGCCAGCAGCCCGCCGGGACAGGGCTACGAGCAGTACTTC,CASSPPGQGYEQYF
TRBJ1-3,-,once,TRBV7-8,TGTGCCAGCACCCCCGGTGGTGGAAACACCATATATTTT,CASTPGGGNTIYF
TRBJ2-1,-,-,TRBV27,TGTGCCAGCAGTTTATCCGGGGGGCTTGAGCAGTTCTTC,CASSLSGGLEQFF
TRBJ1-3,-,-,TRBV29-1,TGCAGCGCCAGGGACTCTGGAAACACCATATATTTT,CSARDSGNTIYF
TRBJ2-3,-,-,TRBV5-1,TGCGCCAGCGCCACCGGGGGTAGGGGCACAGATACGCAGTATTTT,CASATGGRGTDTQYF
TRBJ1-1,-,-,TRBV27,TGTGCCAGCAGTTTATCGGCAGGGACTATGAACACTGAAGCTTTCTTT,CASSLSAGTMNTEAFF
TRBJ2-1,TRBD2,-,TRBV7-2,TGTGCCAGCAGCCCCAGCGGCGGGGGGCGTACGAATGAGCAGTTCTTC,CASSPSGGGRTNEQFF
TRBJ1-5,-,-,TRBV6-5,TGTGCCAGCAGGGATGGGGAGTTAAGCAATCAGCCCCAGCATTTT,CASRDGELSNQPQHF
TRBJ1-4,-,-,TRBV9,TGTGCCAGCAGCTTCAGCCAGGGTTTTAATGAAAAACTGTTTTTT,CASSFSQGFNEKLFF
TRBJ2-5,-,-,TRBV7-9,TGTGCCAGCAGCTCCATGACAGGACTTCAAGAGACCCAGTACTTC,CASSSMTGLQETQYF
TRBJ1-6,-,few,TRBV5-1,TGCGCCAGCAGCTTGGCCTCGGGGGTACAATCACCCCTCCACTTT,CASSLASGVQSPLHF
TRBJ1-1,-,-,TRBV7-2,TGTGCCAGCAGCTTAGCAGGCCTGAGGACTGAAGCTTTCTTT,CASSLAGLRTEAFF
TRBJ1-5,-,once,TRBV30,TGTGCCTGGAGTGTACGAGCACTTTATAGCAATCAGCCCCAGCATTTT,CAWSVRALYSNQPQHF
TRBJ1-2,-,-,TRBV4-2,TGTGCCAGCAGCCGCAGGGCGGGGGATTATGGCTACACCTTC,CASSRRAGDYGYTF